This passage covers 19 T cell receptor beta chains from one sample sequenced in a study of T cells in women clearing cervical HPV infection. Assay: immunoSEQ multiplex PCR; the TCRdb copy retains only in-frame clones and omits some. The sample data list 25,000 to 35,000 clones. The sample comprised blood buffy coat. The origin of the receptors is a woman aged 18 to 75 with a cervical HPV16 infection that either progressed to CIN3+ or cleared (not recorded which).

About this clone itself: The DNA ends 3 residues before the CDR3 does, and the rest of the CDR3 is filled in from the germline J gene. Other DNA sequences from this sample encode an identical CDR3 as well. The V and J genes are TRBV20-1 and TRBJ1-1; 9 bases are shared with TRBD1. V shed 1 base, J shed 4 bases, and the junction held 10 bases outside the gene matches. CDR1 is DFQATT, CDR2 SNEGSKA, per germline (reference sequence). The CDR3 loop spans 16 amino acids. CDR3 loop: CSARGGGGQGGTEAFF. The covered CDR3 bases are TGCAGTGCTAGAGGGGGTGGGGGACAGGGAGGCACTGAA.

On this clone: Read coverage stops 3 residues before the CDR3 terminus; the germline J gene supplies the remainder. The V and J genes are TRBV5-1 and TRBJ1-2, with 8 bases lining up with TRBD1. CDR1 is SGHRS, CDR2 YFSETQ, per germline. The CDR3 runs 13 residues. With 4 bases clipped from V and 4 bases from J, the junction kept 3 bases outside the gene matches. CDR3 residues: CASSQGQGYGYTF. Incomplete CDR3 DNA: TGCGCCAGCAGCCAAGGACAGGGCTATGGC.

With regard to this clone: Coverage ceases 3 residues before the CDR3 finishes, and the germline J gene fills in the end. The chain is built from TRBV19 and TRBJ2-6, with no clear D. The CDR3 is made up of 17 amino acids. V gave up 3 bases and J gave up 0 bases, with 12 bases separating them. CDR1 LNHDA and CDR2 SQIVND come from the germline V gene (reference sequence). The part of the CDR3 DNA that was read is TGTGCCAGTAGTATTACAGCCTCCGGCTCTGGGGCCAACGTC. It specifies CASSITASGSGANV. The full CDR3 protein is CASSITASGSGANVLTF.

The CDR3: CASSPLAGVNEQYF. Incomplete CDR3 DNA: TGTGCCAGCTCACCACTAGCGGGAGTAAACGAG. J is TRBJ2-7 and V is TRBV18; 9 bases fit TRBD2. The CDR3 end is not reached by the read, which stops 3 residues before it; the germline J gene fills it in. Germline CDR1 reads KGHSH; CDR2 reads LQKENI. The CDR3 totals 14 residues. Unmatched junction bases numbered 3, after V lost 1 base and J lost 5 bases.

By frequency, this clone is medium-sized. The CDR3 extends 3 residues past the end of the read, so its final part is completed from the germline J gene. The chain uses TRBV4-2 and TRBJ2-4; tentative D call: TRBD2 (7 bases). V lost 4 bases, J lost 3 bases, and 28 bases lay in between. CDR3 length: 20 amino acids. Per the germline V gene, CDR1 is LGHNA and CDR2 is YNFKEQ. The sequenced CDR3 bases are TGTGCCAGCAGCCCGCGGAGGGGGGGGGCCTCTTCCACCCTCAAAAACATT. Encoded protein: CASSPRRGGASSTLKNI. The whole CDR3 region reads CASSPRRGGASSTLKNIQYF.

As regards this clone: From the germline J gene comes the end of the CDR3, since the read stops 3 residues before it. The rearrangement links TRBV19 to TRBJ2-7; 7 bases align to TRBD2. J was trimmed by 5 bases and V by 6 bases; bases with no gene match: 10. The CDR3 has 14 amino acids. Per the germline V gene, CDR1 is LNHDA and CDR2 is SQIVND (reference sequence). Incomplete CDR3 DNA: TGTGCCAGTAGAGGGAGGGGAGGTAAGGACGAG. This translates into CASRGRGGKDE. The CDR3, in full, reads CASRGRGGKDEQYF.

To note about this clone: Read data end 3 residues before the CDR3 end; the end is taken from the germline J gene. V and J are TRBV5-5 and TRBJ1-4; TRBD1 aligns across 11 bases. Per germline, CDR1 SGHKS and CDR2 YYEKEE (reference sequence). This CDR3 has 15 amino acids. J lost 5 bases, V lost 2 bases, and 2 bases had no gene match. The CDR3 loop reads CASSFGTGGNEKLFF. The sequenced CDR3 bases are TGTGCCAGCAGCTTTGGGACAGGGGGGAATGAAAAA.

Notes on this clone: Read sequence stops 3 residues before the CDR3 end, and the germline J gene provides the missing end. The chain combines TRBV29-1 with TRBJ2-7; tentative D call: TRBD1 (5 bases). Deletions cut 0 bases from V and 2 bases from J, with 14 bases between. Looked up from germline, CDR1 is SQVTM and CDR2 is ANQGSEA. The CDR3 runs to 15 residues. The CDR3: CSVEDRDRSTYEQYF. The sequenced part of the CDR3 DNA is TGCAGCGTTGAAGACCGTGACAGATCCACCTACGAG.

As for this clone: An end of the junction does not agree with germline; a read error may underlie this. The read ends 3 residues before the CDR3 terminus; that terminus is restored from the germline J gene. J is TRBJ2-5 and V is TRBV4-2, with a tentative D call TRBD1 (5 bases). There are 14 residues in the CDR3. Germline V gene sequence: CDR1 LGHNA, CDR2 YNFKEQ. The CDR3 spells CASSQEGVGQTQYF. CDR3 DNA (partial): TGCGCCAGCAGCCAAGAAGGGGTGGGTCAGACC.

About this clone: The read ends 3 residues shy of where the CDR3 ends; the end is completed using the germline J gene. This chain uses TRBV15 with TRBJ2-5, with 10 bases lining up with TRBD2. The V gene's germline CDR1 is LNHNV and CDR2 YYDKDF (reference sequence). V trimming: 0 bases; J trimming: 4 bases; junction bases outside the gene matches: 5. The CDR3 is 16 amino acids. The CDR3 bases that were read are TGTGCCACCAGCAGAGAAGCGGGAGGGCAGGGAGAGACC. Translated, it gives CATSREAGGQGET. The complete CDR3 reads CATSREAGGQGETQYF.

As regards this clone: Read sequence stops 3 residues before the CDR3 end, and the germline J gene provides the missing end. J is TRBJ2-1 and V is TRBV6-2 or TRBV6-3, with 11 bases aligning to TRBD2. This CDR3 has 16 residues. The V gene's germline CDR1 is MNHEY and CDR2 SVGEGT. Trimming cost V 2 bases and J 3 bases; bases outside gene matches: 3. The CDR3 bases that were read are TGTGCCAGCAGTTACACTAGCGGGGGCTACTACAATGAG. Translated: CASSYTSGGYYNE. The CDR3 reads in full as CASSYTSGGYYNEQFF.

Notes on this clone: Sequencing ends 3 residues short of the CDR3 end; the germline J gene provides the rest. This chain connects TRBV7-8 to TRBJ2-7; TRBD2 matches 9 bases. Germline loops: CDR1 SGHVS, CDR2 FQNEAQ. This CDR3 has 15 amino acids. V dropped 5 bases and J dropped 4; count of bases not matched to a gene: 9. CDR3 DNA, as far as it was read: TGTGCCAGCAGCGTTACTAGCGGGTATAAGTACGAG. Protein sequence: CASSVTSGYKYE. The complete CDR3 reads CASSVTSGYKYEQYF.

About this clone: The missing CDR3 end, 3 residues past where the read stops, is filled in from the germline J gene. The gene calls are TRBV5-4 and TRBJ1-6, with D tentatively TRBD1 (6 bases). Trimming removed 4 bases from V and 5 bases from J, with 10 bases in between. There are 14 residues in the CDR3. Germline CDR1 SGHNT, CDR2 YYREEE (reference sequence). Incomplete CDR3 DNA: TGTGCCAGCAGCCAAGGACAGAATAATTCACCC. It translates to CASSQGQNNSP. The full CDR3 protein reads CASSQGQNNSPLHF.

Turning to this clone: The read ends 3 residues shy of where the CDR3 ends; the end is completed using the germline J gene. The chain uses TRBV6-2 or TRBV6-3 and TRBJ1-2; D gene uncertain. Germline CDR1 MNHEY, CDR2 SVGEGT. The CDR3 is 15 amino acids. The ends were cut back, 5 bases at V and 4 bases at J, with 17 bases in the middle. The part of the CDR3 DNA that was read is TGTGCCAGCAGTAGGTCCACAGACACCATCTATGGC. It translates to CASSRSTDTIYG. The full CDR3 reads CASSRSTDTIYGYTF.

In the case of this clone: Read sequence stops 3 residues before the CDR3 end, and the germline J gene provides the missing end. V and J are TRBV19 and TRBJ1-2; D unresolved. V shed 3 bases and J shed 3 bases, with 14 bases lying between them. The CDR3 covers 15 residues. CDR1 is LNHDA and CDR2 is SQIVND in the germline V gene (reference sequence). The CDR3 region is CASSILDGDDYGYTF. CDR3 bases read: TGTGCCAGTAGTATTCTGGACGGGGATGACTATGGC.

Concerning this clone itself: The read ends 3 residues shy of where the CDR3 ends; the end is completed using the germline J gene. V is TRBV11-1 and J is TRBJ2-7; D uncertain. Germline loops: CDR1 SGHAT, CDR2 FQDESV (reference sequence). The CDR3 consists of 14 residues. V lost 0 bases and J lost 6, with 12 bases in between. CDR3 protein: CASSLAQRPAEQYF. Partial CDR3 DNA: TGTGCCAGCAGCTTAGCGCAAAGGCCCGCCGAG. The full variable domain, rest sourced from reference TRBV11-1 and TRBJ2-7, is EAEVAQSPRYKITEKSQAVAFWCDPISGHATLYWYRQILGQGPELLVQFQDESVVDDSQLPKDRFSAERLKGVDSTLKIQPAELGDSAMYLCASSLAQRPAEQYFGPGTRLTVT.

Notes on this clone: The CDR3 end is not reached by the read, which stops 3 residues before it; the germline J gene fills it in. The chain carries TRBV20-1 and TRBJ2-1; D is perhaps TRBD2 (7 bases). CDR3 length equals 16 residues. The germline V gene has CDR1 DFQATT and CDR2 SNEGSKA (reference sequence). V lost 6 bases and J lost 4, with 22 bases in between. The covered CDR3 bases are TGCAGTGCCATGGGGGGGGCGTCGGGCTTTTACAATGAG. It yields the protein CSAMGGASGFYNE. The full CDR3 is CSAMGGASGFYNEQFF.

About this clone itself: Read data end 3 residues before the CDR3 end; the end is taken from the germline J gene. This rearrangement joins TRBV5-1 to TRBJ1-1, with TRBD1 as a possible D gene (5 bases). The V and J ends lost 0 bases and 3 bases respectively, with 6 bases between them. Germline V gene lookup returns CDR1 SGHRS and CDR2 YFSETQ. The length of the CDR3 is 13 residues. The chain's CDR3 is CASSLGGDTEAFF. CDR3 DNA, as far as it was read: TGCGCCAGCAGCTTGGGAGGGGACACTGAA.

Regarding this clone: The read terminates 3 residues before the CDR3 end, so the remaining end is supplied by the germline J gene. This chain connects TRBV11-2 to TRBJ2-7; possible D gene TRBD2, 5 bases. Per the germline V gene, CDR1 is SGHAT and CDR2 is FQNNGV. The V gene lost 1 base and the J gene lost 3 bases, with 10 bases spanning the gap. The CDR3 extends over 14 amino acids. The CDR3 reads CASSLVRRGYEQYF. CDR3 bases read: TGTGCCAGCAGCTTAGTACGACGGGGCTACGAG.